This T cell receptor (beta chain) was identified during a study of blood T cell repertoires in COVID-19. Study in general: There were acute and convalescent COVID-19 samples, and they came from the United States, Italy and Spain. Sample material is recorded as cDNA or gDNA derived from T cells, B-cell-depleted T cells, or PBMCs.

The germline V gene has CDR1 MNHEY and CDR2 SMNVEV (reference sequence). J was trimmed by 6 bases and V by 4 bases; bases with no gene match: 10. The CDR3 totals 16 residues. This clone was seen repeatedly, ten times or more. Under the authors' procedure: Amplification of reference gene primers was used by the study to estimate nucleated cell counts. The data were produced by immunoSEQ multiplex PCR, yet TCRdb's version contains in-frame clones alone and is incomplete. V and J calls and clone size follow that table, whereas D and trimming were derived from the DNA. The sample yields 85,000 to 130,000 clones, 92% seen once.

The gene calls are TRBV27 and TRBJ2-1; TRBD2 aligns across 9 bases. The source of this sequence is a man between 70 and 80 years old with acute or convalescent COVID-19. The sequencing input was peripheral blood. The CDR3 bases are TGTGCCAGCAGTTCGGGGAGGCTAGCGGGGATCAATGAGCAGTTCTTC. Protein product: CASSSGRLAGINEQFF.